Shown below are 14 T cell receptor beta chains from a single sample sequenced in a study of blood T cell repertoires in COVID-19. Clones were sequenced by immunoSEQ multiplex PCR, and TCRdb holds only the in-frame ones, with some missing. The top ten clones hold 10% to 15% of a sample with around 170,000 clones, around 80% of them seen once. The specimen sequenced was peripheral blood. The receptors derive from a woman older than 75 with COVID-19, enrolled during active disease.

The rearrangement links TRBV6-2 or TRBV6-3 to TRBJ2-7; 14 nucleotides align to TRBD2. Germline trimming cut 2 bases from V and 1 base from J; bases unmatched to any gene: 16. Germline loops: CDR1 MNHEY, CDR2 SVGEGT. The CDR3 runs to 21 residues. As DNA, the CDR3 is TGTGCCAGCAGTTACGATTGGGGCCGGGGGACTAGCGGGGGCCGATCCTACGAGCAGTACTTC. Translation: CASSYDWGRGTSGGRSYEQYF.

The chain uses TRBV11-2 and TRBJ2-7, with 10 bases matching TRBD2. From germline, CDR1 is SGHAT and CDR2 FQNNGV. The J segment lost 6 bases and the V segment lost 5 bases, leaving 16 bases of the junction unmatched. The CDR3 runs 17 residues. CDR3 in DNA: TGTGCCAGCAGCCCCTTTGGGAGCGGGAGGGCCTTCTCCGAGCAGTACTTC. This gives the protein CASSPFGSGRAFSEQYF.

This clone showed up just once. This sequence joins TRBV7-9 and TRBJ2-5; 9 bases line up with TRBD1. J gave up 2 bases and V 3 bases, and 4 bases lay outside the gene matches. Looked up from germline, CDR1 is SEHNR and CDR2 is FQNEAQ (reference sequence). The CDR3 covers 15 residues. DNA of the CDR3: TGTGCCAGCAGCTTGACCGGGACAGGGCAAGAGACCCAGTACTTC. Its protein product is CASSLTGTGQETQYF.

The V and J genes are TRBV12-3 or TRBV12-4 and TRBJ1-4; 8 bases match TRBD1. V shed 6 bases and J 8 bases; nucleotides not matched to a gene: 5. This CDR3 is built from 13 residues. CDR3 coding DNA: TGTGCCAGCAGCCAGGGGGCGCAGGAAAAACTGTTTTTT. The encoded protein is CASSQGAQEKLFF.

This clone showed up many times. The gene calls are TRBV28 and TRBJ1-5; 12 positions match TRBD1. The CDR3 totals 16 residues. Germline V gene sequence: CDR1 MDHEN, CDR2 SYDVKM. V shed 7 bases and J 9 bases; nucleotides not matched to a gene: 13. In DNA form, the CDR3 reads TGTGCCAGCAAAGGCCGGGACAGGGGGCGGTGGTTGCCCCAGCATTTT. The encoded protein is CASKGRDRGRWLPQHF.

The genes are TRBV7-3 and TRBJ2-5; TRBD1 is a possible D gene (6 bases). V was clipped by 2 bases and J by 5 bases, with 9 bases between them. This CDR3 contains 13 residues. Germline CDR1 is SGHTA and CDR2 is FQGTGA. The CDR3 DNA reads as TGTGCCAGCAGCTTAGGGGGCAGGGAGACCCAGTACTTC. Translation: CASSLGGRETQYF.

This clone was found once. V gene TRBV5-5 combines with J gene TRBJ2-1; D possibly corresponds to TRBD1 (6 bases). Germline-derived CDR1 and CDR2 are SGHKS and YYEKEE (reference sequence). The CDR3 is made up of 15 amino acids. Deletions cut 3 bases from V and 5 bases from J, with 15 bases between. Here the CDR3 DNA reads TGTGCCAGCAGCTACAGGGTACTACCAGACAATGAGCAGTTCTTC. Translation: CASSYRVLPDNEQFF.

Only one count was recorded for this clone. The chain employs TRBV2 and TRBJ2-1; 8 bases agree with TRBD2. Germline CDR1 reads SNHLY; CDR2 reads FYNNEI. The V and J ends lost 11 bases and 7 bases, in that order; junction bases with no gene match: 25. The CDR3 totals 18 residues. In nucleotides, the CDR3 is TGTGCCCGCCGCGGGGGCCTCGGGGGGGGGAGCCCTTGGAATGAGCAGTTCTTC. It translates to CARRGGLGGGSPWNEQFF.

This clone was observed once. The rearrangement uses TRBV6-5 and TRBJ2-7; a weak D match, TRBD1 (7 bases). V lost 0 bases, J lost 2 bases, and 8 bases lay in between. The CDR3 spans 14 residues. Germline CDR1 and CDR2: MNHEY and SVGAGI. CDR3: CASSYSRGAYEQYF. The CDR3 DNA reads TGTGCCAGCAGTTACTCCAGGGGGGCCTACGAGCAGTACTTC.

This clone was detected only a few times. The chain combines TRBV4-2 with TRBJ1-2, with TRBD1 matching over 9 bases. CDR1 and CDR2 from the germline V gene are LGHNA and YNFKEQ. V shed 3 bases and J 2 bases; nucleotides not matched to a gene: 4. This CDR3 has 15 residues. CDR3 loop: CASSHRTGANYGYTF. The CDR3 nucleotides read TGTGCCAGCAGCCACCGGACAGGGGCGAACTATGGCTACACCTTC.

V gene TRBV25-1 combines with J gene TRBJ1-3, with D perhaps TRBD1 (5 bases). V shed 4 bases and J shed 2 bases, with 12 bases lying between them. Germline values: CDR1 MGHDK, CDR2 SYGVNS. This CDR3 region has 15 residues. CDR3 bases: TGTGCCAGCAGTGTCCCGGGGGGGACTGGAAACACCATATATTTT. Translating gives CASSVPGGTGNTIYF.

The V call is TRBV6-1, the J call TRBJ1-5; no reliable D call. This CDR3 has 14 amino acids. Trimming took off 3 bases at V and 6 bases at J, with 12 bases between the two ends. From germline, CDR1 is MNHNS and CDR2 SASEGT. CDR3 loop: CASSDGRAPQPQHF. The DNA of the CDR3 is TGTGCCAGCAGTGACGGGAGGGCCCCTCAGCCCCAGCATTTT.

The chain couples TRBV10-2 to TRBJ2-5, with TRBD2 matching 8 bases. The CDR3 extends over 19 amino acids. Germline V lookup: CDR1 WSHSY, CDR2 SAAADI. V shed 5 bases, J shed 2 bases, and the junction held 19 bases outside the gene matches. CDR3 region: CASSRTSYPPAPGQETQYF. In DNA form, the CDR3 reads TGCGCCAGCAGTCGGACTAGCTACCCACCCGCCCCAGGACAAGAGACCCAGTACTTC.

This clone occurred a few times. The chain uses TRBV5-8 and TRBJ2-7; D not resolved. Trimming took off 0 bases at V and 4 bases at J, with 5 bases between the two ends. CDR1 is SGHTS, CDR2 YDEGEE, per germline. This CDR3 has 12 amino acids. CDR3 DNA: TGTGCCAGCAGCTTGGTACTTTACGAGCAGTACTTC. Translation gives CASSLVLYEQYF.